Listed below are T cell receptor beta chains from one sample, sequenced in a study of T cells in Graves' hyperthyroidism and ophthalmopathy. TCRdb re-called the multiplex PCR reads through MiXCR, storing one row per CDR3 protein. Of around 350,000 distinct CDR3 sequences listed, approximately 19% are singletons. The sequenced sample consisted of blood. The receptors stem from a woman aged 18 to 35 with Graves' hyperthyroidism. Both conserved end residues are part of each CDR3. D genes are given only for firm matches. Some rows mark clone size as missing; the rest say once, few, many or name a class of expanded clone.

J	size	V	D	DNA	CDR3
TRBJ2-2	many	TRBV12-3/TRBV12-4	TRBD2	TGTGCCAGCAGTTTGGCTAGCGGGGGGGCGATCACCGGGGAGCTGTTTTTT	CASSLASGGAITGELFF
TRBJ2-7	many	TRBV20-1	NA	TGCAGTGCCCCGCAACCAGGGAACCCCTACGAGCAGTACTTC	CSAPQPGNPYEQYF
TRBJ2-7	many	TRBV3-1	NA	TGTGCCAGCAGCCCCCTATCCGGACCCTACGAGCAGTACTTC	CASSPLSGPYEQYF
TRBJ2-2	NA	TRBV11-2	NA	TGTGCCAGCAGCTACACATTAAGGATTAACACCGGGGAGCTGTTTTTT	CASSYTLRINTGELFF
TRBJ1-5	many	TRBV6-5	NA	TGTGCCAGCATTTCCCGGGACAATCATGGGCATTTT	CASISRDNHGHF
TRBJ1-2	NA	TRBV4-1	NA	TGCGCCAGCAGCCAGGTAACAGGAGTCCGTGGCTACACCTTC	CASSQVTGVRGYTF
TRBJ1-2	few	TRBV15	TRBD1	TGTGCCACCAGCAGAGATGATATGTGGGACAGTCAACCCTTTAACTATGGCTACACCTTC	CATSRDDMWDSQPFNYGYTF
TRBJ1-1	NA	TRBV5-1	NA	TGCGCCAGCAGCTTGGGCCTGAACACTGAATCTTTCTTT	CASSLGLNTESFF
TRBJ1-2	many	TRBV7-6	TRBD1	TGTGCCAGCAGCCCACAATCCGGGACAGGGTCGATGGACTATGGCTACACCTTC	CASSPQSGTGSMDYGYTF
TRBJ2-5	few	TRBV10-3	NA	TGTGCCATCAGTGAGTCGCGAAATCAAGAGACCCAGTACTTC	CAISESRNQETQYF
TRBJ1-1	many	TRBV20-1	NA	TGCAGTGCTAGTCTGGGACAACTGAACACTGAAGCTTTCTTT	CSASLGQLNTEAFF
TRBJ1-2	many	TRBV6-5	TRBD1	TGTGCCAGCAAAGATAACAGGGGGCGCAACTATGGCTACACCTTC	CASKDNRGRNYGYTF
TRBJ2-7	few	TRBV4-1	TRBD1	TGCGCCAGCAGCCAAGGGATGACAGGGGCCCTCAGATCGAGTGAGCAGTACTTC	CASSQGMTGALRSSEQYF
TRBJ1-1	NA	TRBV28	NA	TGTGCCAGCAGTTTAATCCAGGGTTTAGCTTTCTTT	CASSLIQGLAFF
TRBJ2-7	few	TRBV11-2	TRBD1	TGTGCCAGCAGCTTAGGACCGGGGGACAGGGTTTCCCACGAGCAGTACTTC	CASSLGPGDRVSHEQYF
TRBJ1-1	NA	TRBV12-3/TRBV12-4	NA	TGTGCCAGCAGTTTACGTATCGATGGGGCTTTCTTT	CASSLRIDGAFF
TRBJ2-4	few	TRBV12-3/TRBV12-4	NA	TGTGCCAGCAGTTTCCCCCATGGCGGATCAGGAGGCATTCAGTACTTC	CASSFPHGGSGGIQYF
TRBJ1-1	many	TRBV19	NA	TGTGTCTCGGGGGAGAACACTGAAGCTTTCTTT	CVSGENTEAFF
TRBJ2-7	NA	TRBV7-6	TRBD1	TGTGCCAGCAGCAATCGGGACAGGGGAGAGCAGTACTTC	CASSNRDRGEQYF
TRBJ2-5	NA	TRBV7-2	NA	TGTGCCAGCAGCTTGTTGACGCCCCAAGAGACCCAGTACTTC	CASSLLTPQETQYF
TRBJ1-5	few	TRBV5-1	NA	TGCGCCAGCAGCTTGGTGCCAGGAGCACATCAGCCCCAGCATTTT	CASSLVPGAHQPQHF
TRBJ1-1	many	TRBV13	NA	TGTGCCAGCAGCTCCTTTGGAGCTGAAGCTTTCTTT	CASSSFGAEAFF
TRBJ2-7	many	TRBV4-1	TRBD1	TGCGCCAGCAGCCAAGATGGACAGGTTGGATACTACGAGCAGTACTTC	CASSQDGQVGYYEQYF
TRBJ1-1	NA	TRBV29-1	TRBD1	TGCAGCGTACAGGGGGCCGACACTGAAGCTTTCTTT	CSVQGADTEAFF
TRBJ2-7	NA	TRBV27	TRBD1	TGTGCCAGCAGTTCAAGCTTCCCGGGACAGCTCACCTACGAGCAGTACTTC	CASSSSFPGQLTYEQYF
TRBJ2-7	many	TRBV20-1	TRBD2	TGCAGTGCTAGAGATCTGATAGCGGGGGGCTACTCCTACGAGCAGTACTTC	CSARDLIAGGYSYEQYF
TRBJ2-2	many	TRBV6-1	TRBD1	TGTGCCACTTACAGGGGGCAGAACACCGGGGAGCTGTTTTTT	CATYRGQNTGELFF
TRBJ1-1	NA	TRBV6-1	NA	TGTGCCAGCAGTGAAGCGCTTTGGGACTTCCAATCCGAAGCTTTCTTT	CASSEALWDFQSEAFF
TRBJ1-2	NA	TRBV18	NA	TGTGCCAGCTCCTCGACAGCGGAGGCCGCCTTC	CASSSTAEAAF
TRBJ2-7	many	TRBV4-2	NA	TGTGCCAGCAGCCAAGGCCTAGAATTCCCCTACGAGCAGTACTTC	CASSQGLEFPYEQYF
TRBJ2-7	few	TRBV4-1	NA	TGCGCCAGCAGCCAAATCCTGTCTAGTTCCAACTACGAGCAGTACTTC	CASSQILSSSNYEQYF
TRBJ1-2	many	TRBV28	TRBD1	TGTGCCAGCAGTTGGGACAGGGAAAGTGGCTACACCTTC	CASSWDRESGYTF
TRBJ2-7	many	TRBV20-1	NA	TGCAGTGCCTACAGGTCCGCCGGGGCCTTGGAGCAGTACTTC	CSAYRSAGALEQYF
TRBJ2-7	NA	TRBV28	TRBD2	TGTGCCAGCAGCTCAACCGGGACTAGCGCCTACGAGCAGTACTTC	CASSSTGTSAYEQYF
TRBJ1-1	many	TRBV20-1	TRBD1	TGCAGTGCTAGCTGGGACAGGGACACTGAAGCTTTCTTT	CSASWDRDTEAFF
TRBJ2-5	NA	TRBV5-1	TRBD1	TGCGCCAGCAGCTCAACAGGGGTCCCAGGGACCCAGTACTTC	CASSSTGVPGTQYF
TRBJ1-5	many	TRBV20-1	NA	TGCAGTGCAAAACGAGGGAGCGGTTTTGATAATCAGCCCCAGCATTTT	CSAKRGSGFDNQPQHF
TRBJ1-1	many	TRBV20-1	NA	TGCAGTGCTAGAGCGGCTATAAACACTGAAGCTTTCTTT	CSARAAINTEAFF
TRBJ1-1	many	TRBV6-1	NA	TGTGCCAGCGGGGATTACACTGAAGCTTTCTTT	CASGDYTEAFF